Below are 8 T cell receptor beta chains sequenced from a single sample in a study of identical twins. TCRdb ran MiXCR on the 5' RACE reads and lists one entry per CDR3 protein. The table records about 890,000 distinct CDR3 sequences, roughly an eighth of them present only once. The sample also formed part of further work on yellow fever vaccine responses in identical twins.

The sequenced sample consisted of PBMCs. The receptors come from a woman under 30 in good health.

This clonotype was counted between two and nine times. V is TRBV7-6 and J is TRBJ1-6; 10 positions match TRBD1. The junction had 7 bases not matched to a gene; V was cut back by 1 base and J by 1 base. Germline V gene data show CDR1 as SGHVS and CDR2 as FNYEAQ. The CDR3 is made up of 19 amino acids. The DNA of the CDR3 is TGTGCCAGCAGCTTAGAACCGGGACAGGGGTTATCCTATAATTCACCCCTCCACTTT. It translates to CASSLEPGQGLSYNSPLHF.

Only a few counts were recorded for this clonotype. The chain combines TRBV20-1 with TRBJ2-5, with 9 positions matching TRBD1. V was clipped by 6 bases and J by 0 bases; unmatched bases: 8. Germline V gives CDR1 DFQATT, CDR2 SNEGSKA (reference sequence). The CDR3 runs to 15 residues. This CDR3 reads CSARTGAPYQETQYF. The CDR3 region has the DNA TGCAGTGCCCGGACAGGGGCGCCGTACCAAGAGACCCAGTACTTC.

This clonotype was seen a handful of times. Relative to the germline gene, one junction end is altered; a read error may explain this. This sequence joins TRBV29-1 and TRBJ2-3; D might be TRBD1 (7 bases). The CDR3 consists of 14 residues. Germline V lookup: CDR1 SQVTM, CDR2 ANQGSEA. This CDR3 is CSVERPQGGTRRWF. The CDR3 bases are TGCAGCGTTGAGAGACCCCAGGGGGGAACCCGACGATGGTTT.

This clonotype was picked up many times. The V call is TRBV2, the J call TRBJ1-1; D unresolved. Trimming cost V 4 bases and J 3 bases, with 9 bases left between them. The CDR3 has 13 amino acids. From germline, CDR1 is SNHLY and CDR2 FYNNEI. In DNA form, the CDR3 reads TGTGCCAGCAGTGGGCGAAGGGACACTGAAGCTTTCTTT. It codes for CASSGRRDTEAFF.

This clonotype was seen more than once but under ten times. V usage is TRBV6-2 or TRBV6-3 and J usage is TRBJ2-5, with 10 bases lining up with TRBD2. This CDR3 comprises 14 residues. Unmatched junction bases numbered 3, after V lost 6 bases and J lost 2 bases. Germline CDR1 is MNHEY and CDR2 is SVGEGT. The CDR3, as DNA: TGTGCCAGCAGACAACTAGCGGGGCAAGAGACCCAGTACTTC. It codes for CASRQLAGQETQYF.

The chain employs TRBV6-1 and TRBJ1-1; 8 bases match TRBD1. The ends lost 5 bases at V and 2 bases at J; junction bases unmatched: 4. Germline V CDR1 and CDR2: MNHNS, SASEGT. This CDR3 has 14 residues. The CDR3 region has the DNA TGTGCCAGCAGTCGGACAGGGATTAACACTGAAGCTTTCTTT. It codes for CASSRTGINTEAFF.

A few counts support this clonotype. This sequence joins TRBV5-1 and TRBJ1-1; the match to TRBD1 covers 7 bases. V dropped 4 bases and J dropped 6; count of bases not matched to a gene: 9. The V gene's germline CDR1 is SGHRS and CDR2 YFSETQ. The CDR3 is 14 amino acids. The CDR3 coding sequence is TGCGCCAGCAGCCCTCGACAGGGTAGGCCTGAAGCTTTCTTT. Residues: CASSPRQGRPEAFF.

In its sample, this clonotype was seen a few times. This chain connects TRBV12-3 or TRBV12-4 to TRBJ2-1; D assignment may be TRBD1 or TRBD2 (5 bases each). This CDR3 region has 15 residues. V dropped 1 base and J dropped 5 bases, with 12 bases sitting between them. The CDR3 region has the DNA TGTGCCAGCAGTTTAGTTCCCCGGGGCAACAATGAGCAGTTCTTC. Translated, it gives CASSLVPRGNNEQFF.